Presented here are 31 T cell receptor beta chains from one specimen sequenced in a study of preoperative IRX-2 immunotherapy in early breast cancer. Sequencing used immunoSEQ multiplex PCR; TCRdb keeps in-frame clones, though not all of them. This sample carries about 98,000 clones, 70% to 90% of them seen once, and the ten largest clones take about 1.9%. Treatment in this sample: preoperative locoregional IRX-2 cytokine immunotherapy. The input for sequencing was tumor tissue, taken after IRX-2 immunotherapy. Receptors originate from a human donor with breast cancer.

V is TRBV19 and J is TRBJ2-5, with a weak D call TRBD1 (5 bases). CDR1 and CDR2 (germline): LNHDA, SQIVND (reference sequence). The CDR3 covers 15 residues. V gave up 2 bases and J gave up 5 bases, with 15 bases separating them. CDR3 in DNA: TGTGCCAGTAGTATAAAAAGGGGTTTCGGGGAGACCCAGTACTTC. Its translation: CASSIKRGFGETQYF.

The chain couples TRBV2 to TRBJ2-6, with D unresolved. Looked up from germline, CDR1 is SNHLY and CDR2 is FYNNEI. This CDR3 contains 13 residues. The CDR3 spells CAEKTSGANVLTF. CDR3 bases: TGTGCGGAGAAAACCTCTGGGGCCAACGTCCTGACTTTC.

V is TRBV1 and J is TRBJ1-2. TRBV1 counts as a pseudogene. The CDR3 extends over 15 amino acids. CDR3 in amino acids: CASSQDGGANYGYTF. CDR3 coding DNA: TGCGCCAGCAGCCAAGACGGGGGAGCTAACTATGGCTACACCTTC.

V is TRBV18 and J is TRBJ1-6; tentatively, D is TRBD1 (6 bases). Germline CDR1 is KGHSH and CDR2 is LQKENI. Deletions cut 3 bases from V and 4 bases from J, with 13 bases between. The CDR3 loop spans 16 amino acids. Written as DNA, the CDR3 is TGTGCCAGCTCACCGATGAACAGGGATTATAATTCACCCCTCCACTTT. Translating gives CASSPMNRDYNSPLHF.

This sequence joins TRBV19 and TRBJ1-2, with D hard to call. This CDR3 is built from 14 residues. The germline V gene encodes CDR1 LNHDA and CDR2 SQIVND (reference sequence). Trimming took off 4 bases at V and 8 bases at J, with 17 bases between the two ends. This CDR3 reads CASSNVSRGSGYTF. The CDR3 region has the DNA TGTGCCAGTAGTAACGTATCCCGAGGATCGGGCTACACCTTC.

Concerning this clone: Other DNA sequences in this sample translate to the same CDR3. The chain joins TRBV5-1 to TRBJ2-7; D not certain. The germline V gene encodes CDR1 SGHRS and CDR2 YFSETQ. The CDR3 extends over 14 amino acids. The V gene lost 0 bases and the J gene lost 2 bases, with 9 bases spanning the gap. The DNA for the CDR3 is TGCGCCAGCAGCTTGGGGGTCTCGCCCTACGAGCAGTACTTC. It encodes CASSLGVSPYEQYF.

This clone has only a few counts. The gene calls are TRBV5-1 and TRBJ1-6; no reliable D call. The V end lost 4 bases, the J end lost 8 bases, and 19 bases lay between the germline ends. This CDR3 is built from 16 residues. Germline CDR1 SGHRS, CDR2 YFSETQ. DNA of the CDR3: TGCGCCAGCAGCCCTCAGACGGGGAAAAACGATTCACCCCTCCACTTT. As protein: CASSPQTGKNDSPLHF. Full variable domain (outside the CDR3, taken from reference TRBV5-1 and TRBJ1-6): KAGVTQTPRYLIKTRGQQVTLSCSPISGHRSVSWYQQTPGQGLQFLFEYFSETQRNKGNFPGRFSGRQFSNSRSEMNVSTLELGDSALYLCASSPQTGKNDSPLHFGNGTRLTVT.

J is TRBJ2-7 and V is TRBV28; D is possibly TRBD1 (6 bases). Trimming took 5 bases from V and 5 from J, leaving 10 bases between them. The CDR3 has 12 residues. The germline V gene encodes CDR1 MDHEN and CDR2 SYDVKM. This chain's CDR3 is CASSRTDDEQYF. The CDR3 region has the DNA TGTGCCAGCAGTCGGACAGACGACGAGCAGTACTTC.

This sequence joins TRBV29-1 and TRBJ1-4; D remains ambiguous. Germline V lookup: CDR1 SQVTM, CDR2 ANQGSEA. The CDR3 is made up of 12 amino acids. V was pared by 3 bases and J by 5 bases, with 7 bases between. CDR3 protein: CSVDLGNEKLFF. CDR3 coding DNA: TGCAGCGTTGATTTGGGAAATGAAAAACTGTTTTTT.

V usage is TRBV30 and J usage is TRBJ1-5; 11 bases agree with TRBD1. After removal of 2 bases from V and 5 bases from J, the junction contained 8 bases not matched to a gene. The CDR3 is made up of 16 amino acids. In germline, CDR1 is GTSNPN, CDR2 SVGIG (reference sequence). DNA of the CDR3: TGTGCCTGGAGTCCACGGGACAGGGGGACTGATCAGCCCCAGCATTTT. It translates to CAWSPRDRGTDQPQHF.

V is TRBV11-3 and J is TRBJ1-5; 9 nucleotides agree with TRBD1. Germline V lookup: CDR1 SGHNT, CDR2 YENEEA. V dropped 5 bases and J dropped 6; count of bases not matched to a gene: 5. The CDR3 totals 14 residues. Here the CDR3 reads CASSQQGARQPQHF. The CDR3 coding sequence is TGTGCCAGCAGCCAACAGGGGGCTCGTCAGCCCCAGCATTTT.

The chain recombines TRBV5-1 with TRBJ2-7, with 9 bases identical to TRBD2. This CDR3 is built from 16 residues. CDR1 and CDR2 from the germline V gene are SGHRS and YFSETQ. Unmatched junction bases numbered 12, after V lost 6 bases and J lost 2 bases. The CDR3 sequence is CASTFDVPSGAYEQYF. The CDR3 nucleotides are TGCGCCAGCACATTCGACGTACCTAGCGGGGCCTACGAGCAGTACTTC. The full variable domain, with the rest looked up from reference TRBV5-1 and TRBJ2-7, is KAGVTQTPRYLIKTRGQQVTLSCSPISGHRSVSWYQQTPGQGLQFLFEYFSETQRNKGNFPGRFSGRQFSNSRSEMNVSTLELGDSALYLCASTFDVPSGAYEQYFGPGTRLTVT.

The chain recombines TRBV29-1 with TRBJ1-4; 7 nucleotides line up with TRBD1. Germline V gene data show CDR1 as SQVTM and CDR2 as ANQGSEA. V trimming: 7 bases; J trimming: 7 bases; junction bases outside the gene matches: 9. This CDR3 contains 13 residues. The CDR3 sequence: CSGRQGPGEKLFF. The CDR3 DNA follows: TGCAGCGGCCGACAGGGCCCAGGTGAAAAACTGTTTTTT.

This chain connects TRBV28 to TRBJ1-2; D possibly corresponds to TRBD1 (6 bases). Trimming removed 6 bases at V and 4 bases at J, with 21 bases between. Germline assignment: CDR1 MDHEN and CDR2 SYDVKM. The CDR3 contains 16 residues. CDR3 nucleotide sequence: TGTGCCAGCAGAACACAGGTCCGGGGCAGGGGCTATGGCTACACCTTC. Its protein product is CASRTQVRGRGYGYTF.

The sample holds one count of this clone. The V gene is TRBV29-1, the J gene TRBJ1-1, with D unclear. The germline CDR1 and CDR2 sequences are SQVTM and ANQGSEA. Trimming cost V 4 bases and J 3 bases, with 15 bases left between them. There are 14 residues in the CDR3. The CDR3 bases are TGCAGCGTTGGAAAATGGAGCCGTGACACTGAAGCTTTCTTT. This translates into CSVGKWSRDTEAFF.

The count of this clone is one. V usage is TRBV18 and J usage is TRBJ1-2; tentatively, D is TRBD1 (5 bases). Per the germline V gene, CDR1 is KGHSH and CDR2 is LQKENI. Trimming took 2 bases from V and 5 from J, leaving 18 bases between them. The CDR3 contains 16 residues. The CDR3 loop is CASSPVPQGGDYGYTF. CDR3 DNA sequence: TGTGCCAGCTCACCAGTCCCGCAGGGCGGAGATTATGGCTACACCTTC. The full variable domain, its missing parts supplied by reference TRBV18 and TRBJ1-2, is NAGVMQNPRHLVRRRGQEARLRCSPMKGHSHVYWYRQLPEEGLKFMVYLQKENIIDESGMPKERFSAEFPKEGPSILRIQQVVRGDSAAYFCASSPVPQGGDYGYTFGSGTRLTVV.

As regards this clone: A junction end diverges from the germline sequence, so it may reflect a read error. This chain connects TRBV29-1 to TRBJ2-7, with a possible D match to TRBD2 (6 bases). CDR1 and CDR2 from the germline V gene are SQVTM and ANQGSEA. The CDR3 length is 14 residues. The chain's CDR3 is CSVEVPGLRYEQYF. CDR3 DNA: TGCAGCGTTGAGGTACCGGGACTGCGCTACGAGCAATACTTC.

This chain uses TRBV5-1 with TRBJ1-1; D unclear. Per germline, CDR1 SGHRS and CDR2 YFSETQ. CDR3 length: 16 residues. V was trimmed by 4 bases and J by 0 bases, leaving 16 bases between them. CDR3 nucleotides: TGCGCCAGCAGCCCTTACCCGAGAACAGTGAACACTGAAGCTTTCTTT. This encodes CASSPYPRTVNTEAFF. The full variable domain, its missing parts supplied by reference TRBV5-1 and TRBJ1-1, is KAGVTQTPRYLIKTRGQQVTLSCSPISGHRSVSWYQQTPGQGLQFLFEYFSETQRNKGNFPGRFSGRQFSNSRSEMNVSTLELGDSALYLCASSPYPRTVNTEAFFGQGTRLTVV.

The V call is TRBV28, the J call TRBJ1-5; D ambiguous. With 8 bases removed from V and 6 bases from J, the gap between germline ends came to 11 bases. CDR3 size: 12 residues. Germline CDR1 reads MDHEN; CDR2 reads SYDVKM. CDR3 DNA: TGTGCCAGCGTATCACGAGGTCAGCCCCAGCATTTT. Its translation is CASVSRGQPQHF.

The chain carries TRBV19 and TRBJ1-5; no clear D gene. V was shortened by 9 bases and J by 0 bases, with 15 bases between the two germline ends. From germline, CDR1 is LNHDA and CDR2 SQIVND (reference sequence). This CDR3 is 15 amino acids long. The CDR3: CARGKGLYSNQPQHF. CDR3 nucleotide sequence: TGTGCCAGAGGCAAGGGCTTATATAGCAATCAGCCCCAGCATTTT.

The V call is TRBV19, the J call TRBJ2-7, with D tentatively TRBD1 (5 bases). Trimming pared 3 bases from V and 2 bases from J, leaving 14 bases between. Germline CDR1 LNHDA, CDR2 SQIVND (reference sequence). This CDR3 comprises 15 residues. CDR3 region: CASSIRAGWAYEQYF. The DNA of the CDR3 is TGTGCCAGTAGTATCCGGGCAGGGTGGGCCTACGAGCAGTACTTC.

The chain employs TRBV6-8 and TRBJ2-4, with TRBD2 matching 8 bases. After removal of 5 bases from V and 2 bases from J, the junction contained 8 bases not matched to a gene. In germline, CDR1 is MNHGY, CDR2 SAAAGT. This CDR3 is built from 16 residues. The CDR3 coding sequence is TGTGCCAGCAGTGAGTCTTCGGGAGGGACCAAAAACATTCAGTACTTC. This gives the protein CASSESSGGTKNIQYF.

This chain connects TRBV14 to TRBJ2-5, with a weak D call TRBD2 (5 bases). CDR1 SGHDN and CDR2 FVKESK come from the germline V gene. The V end was cut by 2 bases, the J end by 0 bases, with 7 bases between. The CDR3 spans 14 residues. The CDR3 spells CASSQTRNQETQYF. In DNA, the CDR3 is TGTGCCAGCAGCCAAACTAGGAACCAAGAGACCCAGTACTTC. The variable domain in full, with the rest retrieved from reference TRBV14 and TRBJ2-5, is EAGVTQFPSHSVIEKGQTVTLRCDPISGHDNLYWYRRVMGKEIKFLLHFVKESKQDESGMPNNRFLAERTGGTYSTLKVQPAELEDSGVYFCASSQTRNQETQYFGPGTRLLVL.

The chain links TRBV10-1 to TRBJ2-7; 8 nucleotides align to TRBD1. Per germline, CDR1 WNHNN and CDR2 SYGVQD (reference sequence). The CDR3 has 14 amino acids. J gave up 5 bases and V 5 bases, and 8 bases lay outside the gene matches. The CDR3 coding sequence is TGCGCCAGCAGTCCGTCAGGGGGCTTGGACGAGCAGTACTTC. This translates into CASSPSGGLDEQYF.

Of note for this clone: The DNA holds an ambiguous or unread base, and X denotes its residue. The chain employs TRBV5-1 and TRBJ2-5; possible D gene TRBD2, 7 bases. The V gene's germline CDR1 is SGHRS and CDR2 YFSETQ. This CDR3 spans 14 amino acids. V lost 3 bases and J 3 bases, leaving 12 bases between the germline ends. The CDR3 reads CASSXGGQKETQYF. CDR3 DNA: TGCGCCAGCAGCTKGGGGGGGCAGAAAGAGACCCAGTACTTC.

The CDR3 region is CASSSRGRGGLSDTQYF. The CDR3 DNA follows: TGTGCCAGCAGCTCCAGGGGACGGGGGGGCTTGTCAGATACGCAGTATTTT. The genes are TRBV11-3 and TRBJ2-3; TRBD2 aligns across 8 bases. The CDR3 contains 17 residues. Trimming took 4 bases from V and 4 from J; bases not matched to a gene: 13. Looked up from germline, CDR1 is SGHNT and CDR2 is YENEEA.

CDR3 coding DNA: TGCAGCGGCAGAGGCGGACAGTTGAACACTGAAGCTTTCTTT. The encoded protein is CSGRGGQLNTEAFF. The chain couples TRBV29-1 to TRBJ1-1, with a possible D match to TRBD1 (6 bases). The germline V and J ends were trimmed by 7 bases and 0 bases, with 15 bases remaining between them. The germline CDR1 and CDR2 sequences are SQVTM and ANQGSEA. This CDR3 has 14 residues.

The count of this clone is one. This chain joins TRBV19 and TRBJ1-1, with D possibly TRBD1 on 5 matching bases. The CDR3 has 15 residues. The V end was cut by 6 bases, the J end by 4 bases, with 18 bases between. The germline CDR1 and CDR2 sequences are LNHDA and SQIVND (reference sequence). The CDR3 coding sequence is TGTGCCAGTAGCCGGGAAGGGACCACCCGCACTGAAGCTTTCTTT. Its translation: CASSREGTTRTEAFF.

Turning to this clone: Other nucleotide sequences in the sample specify the same CDR3. The CDR3 nucleotides read TGTGCCAGCTCACCTCCGGAAGAGACCCAGTACTTC. Translating gives CASSPPEETQYF. The chain carries TRBV18 and TRBJ2-5; D remains unclear. The CDR3 consists of 12 residues. CDR1 and CDR2 from the germline V gene are KGHSH and LQKENI. V was cut by 3 bases and J by 3 bases, with 5 bases left in between. Looking up the rest from reference TRBV18 and TRBJ2-5 gives the full variable domain: NAGVMQNPRHLVRRRGQEARLRCSPMKGHSHVYWYRQLPEEGLKFMVYLQKENIIDESGMPKERFSAEFPKEGPSILRIQQVVRGDSAAYFCASSPPEETQYFGPGTRLLVL.

The chain links TRBV7-7 to TRBJ1-6; a weak D match, TRBD1 (5 bases). Germline V gene lookup returns CDR1 SSHAT and CDR2 FNYEAQ (reference sequence). The CDR3 sequence is 15 residues long. The germline V and J ends were trimmed by 1 base and 3 bases, with 7 bases remaining between them. CDR3 sequence (DNA): TGTGCCAGCAGCTTAGGACAGTTCTATAATTCACCCCTCCACTTT. As protein: CASSLGQFYNSPLHF.

V gene TRBV22-1 combines with J gene TRBJ2-7; TRBD1, the table's D call, lacks a check against the DNA. TRBV22-1 is a pseudogene. This CDR3 spans 15 amino acids. CDR3 in DNA: TGTGCCAGCAGTGTGGGGACAGGGCCTCGAGGGGAGCAGTACTTC. Its protein product is CASSVGTGPRGEQYF.